The table lists the clone carrying this T cell receptor (beta chain) with a few counts. Its antigen remains unknown. From the germline J gene comes the end of the CDR3, since the read stops 3 residues before it. This sample is drawn from a study of T cell clonality in common variable immunodeficiency. Whole-study findings and limits: Authors noted CVID clonality's cause needs subpopulation repertoire sequencing. Common variable immunodeficiency TCR beta sequences reportedly had fewer deletions and N-nucleotide insertions.

Using immunoSEQ multiplex PCR, the repertoire was profiled, and TCRdb retains in-frame clones only, with some absent. The sample shows over 30,000 clones, none of them appearing just once. With 2 bases removed from V and 4 bases from J, the gap between germline ends came to 10 bases. Germline CDR1 reads MNHEY; CDR2 reads SVGEGT. CDR3 length: 14 amino acids. V and J are TRBV6-2 or TRBV6-3 and TRBJ2-3; no firm D call. Sequencing was performed on peripheral blood mononuclear cells. The source is a human donor with common variable immunodeficiency. The CDR3 loop reads CASSYPTFSDTQYF. The covered CDR3 bases are TGTGCCAGCAGTTACCCGACATTTTCAGATACG.